This T cell receptor beta chain comes out of a study of cytomegalovirus exposure and HLA in healthy donors. Comment on this clone: The antigen is undetermined. Other DNA sequences in the same sample also yield this CDR3.

General study points: Common viral pathogens (according to a later analysis) appeared linked to several of the most significant clusters.

PCR involved 60 Vbeta and 13 Jbeta primers. TCRdb's table, derived via immunoSEQ multiplex PCR, lists solely in-frame clones and lacks some. The repertoire holds 200,000 or so clones, about 80% seen once, with about 2% in the top ten. Nominal health characterized the donors when sampled, though unrecorded immune exposures were likely. CDR1 is SQVTM, CDR2 ANQGSEA, per germline. The CDR3 spans 15 residues. The V end lost 3 bases, the J end lost 0 bases, and 12 bases lay between the germline ends. The material sequenced was PBMCs. The genes are TRBV29-1 and TRBJ2-1; tentative D call: TRBD2 (7 bases). This TCR derives from a woman aged 18-30 years in good health and CMV-seropositive. CDR3 region: CSVEGGLGSYNEQFF. CDR3 in DNA: TGCAGCGTTGAGGGGGGGCTCGGCTCCTACAATGAGCAGTTCTTC.